The 28 T cell receptor beta chains given below trace back to one sample, sequenced in a study of response to subunit inactivated influenza vaccine (dated by TCRdb to the late 2010s). Libraries were constructed by RT-PCR. These reads were obtained on an Illumina HiSeq 2500. In TCRdb, the public reads were trimmed at Q25 with fastp and aligned with MiXCR, with productive beta chains retained. Rows matching on CDR3 protein sequence are summarized as one entry with the most common DNA and genes. The sample table lists hundreds of thousands of distinct CDR3 sequences, 10% to 15% of them with a count of one. The ten largest clonotypes hold roughly 7.7% of the sample. The sequencing here drew on non-naive T cells sorted from PBMCs, taken 14 days before vaccination. Explained via the paper, the cell subset or site label denotes: memory T cell fraction. These receptor sequences come from a man between 50 and 59 years old who received an inactivated influenza vaccine. Donor details come from another sample of the same person, matched by shared clones.

In this sample, this clonotype turned up many times. The V call is TRBV7-2, the J call TRBJ2-5; TRBD2 matches at 8 bases. Unmatched junction bases numbered 8, after V lost 0 bases and J lost 5 bases. The CDR3 runs to 16 residues. CDR1 SGHTA and CDR2 FQGNSA come from the germline V gene. The CDR3 nucleotides read TGTGCCAGCAGCTTAGCCCTAGCGGGTTTGGGGGAGACCCAGTACTTC. Protein: CASSLALAGLGETQYF.

The table lists this clonotype with many counts. The chain links TRBV28 to TRBJ2-2; 7 positions agree with TRBD2. With 1 base clipped from V and 6 bases from J, the junction kept 11 bases outside the gene matches. The V gene's germline CDR1 is MDHEN and CDR2 SYDVKM. The CDR3 sequence is 17 residues long. As DNA, the CDR3 is TGTGCCAGCAGTTTATTGACCAGAGGACTAGTATCCGGGGAGCTGTTTTTT. Translating it yields CASSLLTRGLVSGELFF. Complete variable domain (other parts from reference TRBV28 and TRBJ2-2): DVKVTQSSRYLVKRTGEKVFLECVQDMDHENMFWYRQDPGLGLRLIYFSYDVKMKEKGDIPEGYSVSREKKERFSLILESASTNQTSMYLCASSLLTRGLVSGELFFGEGSRLTVL.

The chain combines TRBV24-1 with TRBJ1-1; 8 bases match TRBD1. Germline trimming cut 0 bases from V and 8 bases from J; bases unmatched to any gene: 1. In germline, CDR1 is KGHDR, CDR2 SFDVKD. This CDR3 has 13 residues. The CDR3 nucleotides are TGTGCCACCAGTGATTTGGGGGACAGGGAAGCTTTCTTT. Translating it yields CATSDLGDREAFF.

In this sample, this clonotype turned up a few times. CDR3: CASSLYRLATGELFF. In nucleotides, the CDR3 is TGTGCCAGCAGCTTGTACAGGCTAGCGACCGGGGAGCTGTTTTTT. This chain joins TRBV11-2 and TRBJ2-2, with a weak D call TRBD2 (6 bases). The V gene's germline CDR1 is SGHAT and CDR2 FQNNGV. CDR3 length equals 15 residues. V shed 3 bases and J shed 5 bases, with 13 bases lying between them.

The rearrangement uses TRBV14 and TRBJ2-5, with 8 bases fitting TRBD2. J lost 4 bases, V lost 0 bases, and 10 bases had no gene match. This CDR3 has 17 residues. From germline, CDR1 is SGHDN and CDR2 FVKESK. CDR3 sequence: CASSQESGRGPGETQYF. The CDR3 nucleotides are TGTGCCAGCAGCCAAGAATCCGGGAGGGGTCCAGGAGAGACCCAGTACTTC.

V gene TRBV11-2 combines with J gene TRBJ2-7; 12 bases are a match to TRBD2. J lost 4 bases, V lost 5 bases, and 15 bases had no gene match. Germline CDR1 is SGHAT and CDR2 is FQNNGV. The CDR3 consists of 18 residues. The CDR3 region has the DNA TGTGCCAGCAGCCCAAGCCCGGAGACTAGCGGGAGAAAGTACGAGCAGTACTTC. Amino acids: CASSPSPETSGRKYEQYF.

This clonotype was counted between two and nine times. This sequence joins TRBV12-3 or TRBV12-4 and TRBJ1-4; weak D call: TRBD1 (5 bases). Deletions cut 7 bases from V and 8 bases from J, with 14 bases between. The length of the CDR3 is 13 residues. CDR3 residues: CASTRGVPEKLFF. The CDR3, as DNA: TGTGCCAGCACCCGAGGGGTACCCGAAAAACTGTTTTTT.

The chain employs TRBV28 and TRBJ1-5; D remains unclear. The CDR3 is 14 amino acids. The V gene lost 3 bases and the J gene lost 6 bases, with 12 bases spanning the gap. Per germline, CDR1 MDHEN and CDR2 SYDVKM. The CDR3: CASSFIAGTQPQHF. CDR3 coding DNA: TGTGCCAGCAGTTTTATAGCCGGCACTCAGCCCCAGCATTTT.

This clonotype was picked up a small number of times. This rearrangement joins TRBV4-3 to TRBJ2-1, with D tentatively TRBD2 (6 bases). The CDR3 is made up of 14 amino acids. Germline CDR1 reads LGHNA; CDR2 reads YSLEER. V was shortened by 0 bases and J by 5 bases, with 8 bases between the two germline ends. This CDR3 reads CASSQEGGDNEQFF. DNA of the CDR3: TGCGCCAGCAGCCAAGAAGGAGGGGACAATGAGCAGTTCTTC.

This clonotype has only a few counts. The J gene is TRBJ1-2, the V gene TRBV4-3; D perhaps matches TRBD1 (5 bases). Trimming took 0 bases from V and 8 from J, leaving 13 bases between them. CDR3 length: 14 residues. CDR1 is LGHNA and CDR2 is YSLEER in the germline V gene. The DNA for the CDR3 is TGCGCCAGCAGCCAAGAAGTGAAGGGGAGAGGCTACACCTTC. Translating it yields CASSQEVKGRGYTF.

The V gene is TRBV5-1, the J gene TRBJ1-4, with 8 bases fitting TRBD1. V lost 4 bases, J lost 5 bases, and 7 bases stayed unmatched. The CDR3 is 15 amino acids. Per the germline V gene, CDR1 is SGHRS and CDR2 is YFSETQ. CDR3 sequence reads: CASSDGTGRNEKLFF. The CDR3 DNA reads TGCGCCAGCAGCGACGGGACAGGCAGGAATGAAAAACTGTTTTTT.

This clonotype was recorded many times. The chain links TRBV7-2 to TRBJ1-1; TRBD1 matches at 7 bases. Germline V lookup: CDR1 SGHTA, CDR2 FQGNSA. V lost 5 bases, J lost 1 base, and 7 bases stayed unmatched. This CDR3 spans 15 amino acids. In DNA, the CDR3 is TGTGCCAGCAGCCCTAGGAGGGACAGGAACACTGAAGCTTTCTTT. It specifies CASSPRRDRNTEAFF.

The chain recombines TRBV20-1 with TRBJ2-7, with 7 positions matching TRBD1. The CDR3 totals 15 residues. Trimming cost V 0 bases and J 5 bases; bases outside gene matches: 10. Germline CDR1 DFQATT, CDR2 SNEGSKA (reference sequence). CDR3 nucleotide sequence: TGCAGTGCTAGAGATGTAAGGGGGCGGTCTGACGAGCAGTACTTC. Protein sequence: CSARDVRGRSDEQYF.

The sample holds many counts of this clonotype. A read error may account for a junction end that differs from germline. J is TRBJ2-7 and V is TRBV7-9; unclear D gene. The CDR3 loop spans 15 amino acids. Germline V gene lookup returns CDR1 SEHNR and CDR2 FQNEAQ (reference sequence). DNA for the CDR3: TGTGCCAGCGGCTTACCTTCACACTCCTCCTACGAGCAGTACTTC. This gives the protein CASGLPSHSSYEQYF.

Only a few counts were recorded for this clonotype. This rearrangement joins TRBV28 to TRBJ2-7; D is unclear. The CDR3 is 15 amino acids. Trimming left V 6 bases short and J 3 bases short, with 18 bases between. Germline CDR1 and CDR2: MDHEN and SYDVKM. CDR3 in amino acids: CASSHPRLGGYEQYF. CDR3 DNA sequence: TGTGCCAGCAGCCACCCAAGGTTGGGCGGCTACGAGCAGTACTTC. Full variable domain (missing parts from reference TRBV28 and TRBJ2-7): DVKVTQSSRYLVKRTGEKVFLECVQDMDHENMFWYRQDPGLGLRLIYFSYDVKMKEKGDIPEGYSVSREKKERFSLILESASTNQTSMYLCASSHPRLGGYEQYFGPGTRLTVT.

This clonotype was seen at least ten times. The gene calls are TRBV20-1 and TRBJ1-1; 8 bases map to TRBD1. The germline CDR1 and CDR2 sequences are DFQATT and SNEGSKA (reference sequence). The CDR3 is 14 amino acids. Trimming cost V 3 bases and J 4 bases; bases outside gene matches: 7. CDR3 region: CSASPTGVATEAFF. Written as DNA, the CDR3 is TGCAGTGCTAGCCCGACAGGGGTGGCCACTGAAGCTTTCTTT.

This clonotype was recorded at least ten times. J is TRBJ2-7 and V is TRBV12-3 or TRBV12-4, with D possibly TRBD2 on 5 matching bases. The CDR3 contains 17 residues. V shed 1 base and J shed 0 bases, with 16 bases lying between them. The CDR3 reads CASSLVLFGESSYEQYF. The CDR3 coding sequence is TGTGCCAGCAGTTTAGTGCTTTTCGGGGAGAGCTCCTACGAGCAGTACTTC.

The CDR3 here is CSVSRGLTGRNTEAFF. Written as DNA, the CDR3 is TGCAGCGTCTCCCGGGGGCTGACAGGGCGGAACACTGAAGCTTTCTTT. The rearrangement joins TRBV29-1 to TRBJ1-1; 7 positions match TRBD1. The CDR3 totals 16 residues. Germline CDR1 and CDR2: SQVTM and ANQGSEA. Unmatched junction bases numbered 14, after V lost 6 bases and J lost 1 base.

As for this clonotype: A much larger clonotype is one base distant, so this may be a read error. The chain combines TRBV4-1 with TRBJ2-2; D possibly corresponds to TRBD2 (6 bases). CDR1 is MGHRA and CDR2 is YSYEKL in the germline V gene. This CDR3 is built from 15 residues. CDR3 sequence (DNA): TGCCCCAGCAGCCAAGTCGGGGGAGCCACCGGGGAGCTGTTTTTT. Residues: CPSSQVGGATGELFF.

The chain joins TRBV20-1 to TRBJ2-5, with D uncertain. Germline V CDR1 and CDR2: DFQATT, SNEGSKA (reference sequence). This CDR3 is built from 11 residues. Trimming removed 2 bases at V and 4 bases at J, with 5 bases between. CDR3 nucleotide sequence: TGCAGTGCTAGATTTTCAGAGACCCAGTACTTC. It yields the protein CSARFSETQYF.

V usage is TRBV7-9 and J usage is TRBJ2-3, with 9 positions matching TRBD2. V shed 5 bases, J shed 1 base, and the junction held 7 bases outside the gene matches. The CDR3 contains 16 residues. Germline assignment: CDR1 SEHNR and CDR2 FQNEAQ (reference sequence). This CDR3 reads CASSRSGSRGTDTQYF. The CDR3, as DNA: TGTGCCAGCAGCCGTAGCGGGAGTCGTGGCACAGATACGCAGTATTTT.

This clonotype was seen a handful of times. This rearrangement joins TRBV13 to TRBJ2-1, with 11 bases matching TRBD2. The V gene's germline CDR1 is PRHDT and CDR2 FYEKMQ (reference sequence). V shed 5 bases and J 5 bases; nucleotides not matched to a gene: 5. This CDR3 has 15 amino acids. CDR3 coding DNA: TGTGCCAGCAGCCAGCCGGGACTAGCGGACAATGAGCAGTTCTTC. Translation: CASSQPGLADNEQFF.

There are a few counts of this clonotype. V gene TRBV7-2 combines with J gene TRBJ1-2; TRBD1 agrees at 8 bases. J lost 4 bases, V lost 1 base, and 8 bases had no gene match. Germline-derived CDR1 and CDR2 are SGHTA and FQGNSA. The CDR3 spans 16 residues. CDR3: CASSLGTGISGYGYTF. The CDR3 DNA is TGTGCCAGCAGCTTAGGGACAGGGATCTCTGGCTATGGCTACACCTTC.

This clonotype was counted between two and nine times. Mismatch with germline at one junction end may stem from a read error. This chain connects TRBV3-1 to TRBJ2-7; 7 bases map to TRBD1. The CDR3 sequence is 13 residues long. In germline, CDR1 is LGHDT, CDR2 YNNKEL (reference sequence). Here the CDR3 DNA reads TGTGCCAGCAGCCAACGAATAGGGGGCGACTGGAACTTC. Translated: CASSQRIGGDWNF.

This clonotype was recorded a few times. The V and J genes are TRBV20-1 and TRBJ1-4; D perhaps matches TRBD1 (5 bases). The germline gives CDR1 DFQATT, CDR2 SNEGSKA (reference sequence). The V end lost 1 base, the J end lost 6 bases, and 6 bases lay between the germline ends. There are 12 residues in the CDR3. The chain's CDR3 is CSARGRDEKLFF. As DNA, the CDR3 is TGCAGTGCTAGAGGCAGGGATGAAAAACTGTTTTTT.

This clonotype was seen only a few times. V is TRBV20-1 and J is TRBJ2-5; 9 bases agree with TRBD1. CDR1 is DFQATT, CDR2 SNEGSKA, per germline (reference sequence). The junction had 7 bases not matched to a gene; V was cut back by 0 bases and J by 5 bases. This CDR3 is built from 15 residues. The DNA for the CDR3 is TGCAGTGCTAGAGATGGGGACAGGGTTACGGAGACCCAGTACTTC. Its protein product is CSARDGDRVTETQYF.

This clonotype has only a few counts. The rearrangement joins TRBV30 to TRBJ1-4; 12 bases are shared with TRBD1. V shed 2 bases and J 12 bases; nucleotides not matched to a gene: 10. Germline V gene data show CDR1 as GTSNPN and CDR2 as SVGIG (reference sequence). This CDR3 region has 15 residues. In nucleotides, the CDR3 is TGTGCCTGGAGTACCGGGACAGGGGGCACCATGGAACTGTTTTTT. Its protein is CAWSTGTGGTMELFF.

This clonotype was counted between two and nine times. The V gene is TRBV30, the J gene TRBJ1-2; 7 bases line up with TRBD1. Per the germline V gene, CDR1 is GTSNPN and CDR2 is SVGIG (reference sequence). J was trimmed by 0 bases and V by 0 bases; bases with no gene match: 4. This CDR3 has 15 residues. The CDR3 DNA is TGTGCCTGGAGTGTAGGGGGGACAGCTAACTATGGCTACACCTTC. It encodes CAWSVGGTANYGYTF.